These T cell receptor beta chains were read from a single sample in a study of blood T cell repertoires in COVID-19. Clones were sequenced by immunoSEQ multiplex PCR, and TCRdb holds only the in-frame ones, with some missing. Here the sample spans fewer than 200,000 clones, 88% being singletons. The sequenced sample consisted of peripheral blood. The receptors were sampled from a man aged 55 to 70 with acute or convalescent COVID-19. The CDR3 runs from the conserved cysteine through the conserved F or W. The order of the fields is J gene, CDR3 length, V gene, D gene, clone size, CDR3 DNA, CDR3 protein. D genes are given only for firm matches. Clone sizes are given selectively: once, few, many, or a class where the clone is expanded.

TRBJ1-1,13,TRBV18,TRBD1,-,TGTGCCAGCTCACCGGGACAGGACACTGAAGCTTTCTTT,CASSPGQDTEAFF
TRBJ1-5,13,TRBV29-1,-,-,TGCAGCGTTGGGGAGGGTGGAGGACAGCCCCAGCATTTT,CSVGEGGGQPQHF
TRBJ1-3,11,TRBV20-1,-,-,TGCAGTGCAACCCAGGGGAACACCATATATTTT,CSATQGNTIYF
TRBJ2-4,15,TRBV24-1,TRBD1,-,TGTGCCACCAGTGACCCAGGGGGAGCCAAAAACATTCAGTACTTC,CATSDPGGAKNIQYF
TRBJ2-5,12,TRBV29-1,-,-,TGCAGCGTTGCAACGGACCAAGAGACCCAGTACTTC,CSVATDQETQYF
TRBJ2-3,14,TRBV25-1,TRBD2,-,TGTGCCAGCAGTCAAGCGGGGAGCACAGATACGCAGTATTTT,CASSQAGSTDTQYF
TRBJ1-5,16,TRBV6-2/TRBV6-3,-,-,TGTGCCAGCAGCCCTCAAGGGGCTATTAGCAATCAGCCCCAGCATTTT,CASSPQGAISNQPQHF
TRBJ2-2,19,TRBV27,-,-,TGTGCCAGCAGTGGGGGCATTAGCAGGAAGGGGATTAACACCGGGGAGCTGTTTTTT,CASSGGISRKGINTGELFF
TRBJ2-3,16,TRBV5-6,-,-,TGTGCCAGCAGCTCCCCGGCTAGCGAGGGCACAGATACGCAGTATTTT,CASSSPASEGTDTQYF
TRBJ2-4,11,TRBV19,-,once,TGTGCCAGTAGTCGGAGGGACATTCAGTACTTC,CASSRRDIQYF
TRBJ2-1,17,TRBV28,TRBD2,-,TGTGCCAGCAGTTTCCCCCTACGGGAGGGGCCCTACAATGAGCAGTTCTTC,CASSFPLREGPYNEQFF
TRBJ2-5,14,TRBV5-1,TRBD2,once,TGCGCCAGCAGCTTTAGCGGGAGATCGGAGACCCAGTACTTC,CASSFSGRSETQYF
TRBJ2-1,16,TRBV7-9,-,-,TGTGCCAGCAGCTTAGCATCGTCAGTCTTGTACAATGAGCAGTTCTTC,CASSLASSVLYNEQFF
TRBJ1-2,16,TRBV5-6,-,-,TGTGCCAGCAGGGACTTGACCGGCGATTCTAACTATGGCTACACCTTC,CASRDLTGDSNYGYTF
TRBJ2-3,13,TRBV6-2/TRBV6-3,-,-,TGTGCCAGCAGTTTTTTCATTCCAGATACGCAGTATTTT,CASSFFIPDTQYF
TRBJ2-1,15,TRBV19,TRBD1,-,TGTGCCAGTAGTCACAGACAGGGCTCCTACAATGAGCAGTTCTTC,CASSHRQGSYNEQFF
TRBJ1-2,15,TRBV7-9,-,-,TGTGCCAGCAGCTCGCCAGGCGAGGGCGCATTCGGCTACACCTTC,CASSSPGEGAFGYTF
TRBJ2-7,16,TRBV11-2,TRBD1,-,TGTGCCAGCAGCTTGCCTAGAGGGACAGGGGCGTACGAGCAGTACTTC,CASSLPRGTGAYEQYF
TRBJ2-1,13,TRBV19,TRBD2,-,TGTGCCAGTAGTACAGGAACTCTAGCGGCGCAGTTCTTC,CASSTGTLAAQFF
TRBJ2-1,12,TRBV7-8,TRBD2,-,TGTGCCAGCAGCCACGGGGGGGATGAGCAGTTCTTC,CASSHGGDEQFF
TRBJ1-1,16,TRBV15,TRBD1,-,TGTGCCACCAGCAGAGGCCCGGGACAGCCGAACACTGAAGCTTTCTTT,CATSRGPGQPNTEAFF
TRBJ2-1,15,TRBV5-1,TRBD1,-,TGCGCCAGCAGCTTGTTGCCGACAGGGGTCAATGAGCAGTTCTTC,CASSLLPTGVNEQFF
TRBJ1-2,13,TRBV30,-,once,TGTGCCTGGAGTGAAGCTTTGCGGTATGGCTACACCTTC,CAWSEALRYGYTF
TRBJ2-1,17,TRBV7-8,-,-,TGTGCCAGCAGCTTAGGTCTTGGAGGGGCCACCTACAATGAGCAGTTCTTC,CASSLGLGGATYNEQFF
TRBJ1-1,14,TRBV27,-,-,TGTGCCAGCAGTTCCACAGGGCCGAACACTGAAGCTTTCTTT,CASSSTGPNTEAFF
TRBJ1-1,15,TRBV27,-,-,TGTGCCAGCAGTGTGTCTTTCGGTCGCAACACTGAAGCTTTCTTT,CASSVSFGRNTEAFF
TRBJ1-2,15,TRBV6-5,TRBD1,-,TGTGCCAGCAGTTCCCACCGGACAGGGGATGAGGGCTACACCTTC,CASSSHRTGDEGYTF
TRBJ2-6,19,TRBV9,-,-,TGTGCCAGCAGCGTAGGGCCCCGGCAGGGACTCTCTGGGGCCAACGTCCTGACTTTC,CASSVGPRQGLSGANVLTF
TRBJ1-3,14,TRBV6-5,-,-,TGTGCCAGCAGGACGGGGATCTCTGGAAACACCATATATTTT,CASRTGISGNTIYF
TRBJ1-5,13,TRBV30,-,-,TGTGCCTGGAGTGTGGAGCTCTATCAGCCCCAGCATTTT,CAWSVELYQPQHF
TRBJ1-5,12,TRBV12-3/TRBV12-4,-,-,TGTGCCAGCAGTTTTACGGGTCAGCCCCAGCATTTT,CASSFTGQPQHF
TRBJ2-5,15,TRBV12-5,TRBD2,once,TGTGCTAGTGGTCCCGGGACTAGAGATTTGGAGACCCAGTACTTC,CASGPGTRDLETQYF
TRBJ1-6,15,TRBV7-8,TRBD1,few,TGTGCCAGCAGCTTTTTGGCAGGGGGAAATTCACCCCTCCACTTT,CASSFLAGGNSPLHF